Following are 5 T cell receptor beta chains from one sample sequenced in a study of blood T cell repertoires in COVID-19. Data came from immunoSEQ multiplex PCR; TCRdb stores just in-frame clones and leaves some out. This repertoire shows 100,000 or so clones, about 89% found once; its top ten account for approximately 2.2%. Sequenced sample: peripheral blood. The origin of the receptors is a man over 45 with active COVID-19.

This rearrangement joins TRBV11-2 to TRBJ1-1; 7 bases fit TRBD1. J was trimmed by 7 bases and V by 4 bases; bases with no gene match: 9. Germline V lookup: CDR1 SGHAT, CDR2 FQNNGV. The CDR3 has 14 residues. CDR3 sequence reads: CASSSIRTGYEAFF. DNA of the CDR3: TGTGCCAGCAGCTCGATACGGACAGGCTATGAAGCTTTCTTT.

The chain carries TRBV5-1 and TRBJ2-3; a possible D gene is TRBD1 (5 bases). From germline, CDR1 is SGHRS and CDR2 YFSETQ. Trimming cost V 4 bases and J 10 bases, with 16 bases left between them. This CDR3 has 13 amino acids. The CDR3 reads CASSLNEQGAQYF. The CDR3 DNA is TGCGCCAGCAGCCTAAATGAGCAGGGTGCGCAGTATTTT.

V usage is TRBV29-1 and J usage is TRBJ1-4; 7 nucleotides match TRBD1. CDR1 SQVTM and CDR2 ANQGSEA come from the germline V gene. The CDR3 runs 13 residues. V dropped 7 bases and J dropped 7; count of bases not matched to a gene: 9. This chain's CDR3 is CSASTGDPEKLFF. In DNA form, the CDR3 reads TGCAGCGCCAGTACAGGGGATCCTGAAAAACTGTTTTTT.

The genes are TRBV2 and TRBJ1-5; 7 nucleotides line up with TRBD1. Per the germline V gene, CDR1 is SNHLY and CDR2 is FYNNEI. The CDR3 runs 16 residues. Trimming cost V 2 bases and J 5 bases; bases outside gene matches: 9. CDR3 loop: CASSENWQGVDQPQHF. Here the CDR3 DNA reads TGTGCCAGCAGTGAAAACTGGCAGGGGGTTGATCAGCCCCAGCATTTT.

The chain couples TRBV7-9 to TRBJ2-7; 9 bases line up with TRBD2. The CDR3 has 14 amino acids. Germline V gives CDR1 SEHNR, CDR2 FQNEAQ (reference sequence). With V trimmed by 8 bases and J by 2 bases, 7 bases remained unmatched. The CDR3 DNA is TGTGCCAGCTCTAGCGGGGTAAATCCCTACGAGCAGTACTTC. Protein product: CASSSGVNPYEQYF. The full variable domain, in which reference TRBV7-9 and TRBJ2-7 provide the parts outside the CDR3, is DTGVSQNPRHKITKRGQNVTFRCDPISEHNRLYWYRQTLGQGPEFLTYFQNEAQLEKSRLLSDRFSAERPKGSFSTLEIQRTEQGDSAMYLCASSSGVNPYEQYFGPGTRLTVT.